The T cell receptor beta chain described here comes from a study of Ad26.COV2.S vaccination and SARS-CoV-2 variants. Looking at the study overall: The donor participated in the COV1001 trial, in its Ad26.COV2.S arm. Doses of Ad26.COV2.S were injected into muscle once or twice, 56 days apart. Findings and limits, study-wide: Possible underestimation of total T cell responses by the TCR breadth and depth analyses was noted.

Only one count was recorded for this clone. Its antigen is not identified. The CDR3 is made up of 15 amino acids. J lost 4 bases, V lost 1 base, and 4 bases had no gene match. CDR1 is SGHAT and CDR2 is FQNNGV in the germline V gene. Noted treatment: about 20 received Ad26.COV2.S at low or high dose, single or two shots; several received placebo; per-sample allocation not given. Vaccine and placebo recipients were sampled on day 63 after the first injection. Ad26.COV2.S expressed prefusion-stabilized spike from the original Wuhan strain. Using immunoSEQ multiplex PCR, the repertoire was profiled, and TCRdb retains in-frame clones only, with some absent. This table holds about 400,000 clones, less than 90% found once.

The sample was peripheral blood, taken in a trial of Ad26.COV2.S vaccine versus placebo. V and J are TRBV11-2 and TRBJ1-2; TRBD1 matches at 9 bases. This receptor was obtained from a person between 18 and 65 years old who received the Ad26.COV2.S COVID-19 vaccine or a placebo. DNA for the CDR3: TGTGCCAGCAGCTTAGGAGGACAGGGGATCTATGGCTACACCTTC. Translation gives CASSLGGQGIYGYTF.